What follows is one TCR beta chain and its context. Its matching antigen is unknown. The repertoire was sequenced with immunoSEQ multiplex PCR; TCRdb's copy has only in-frame clones and lacks some. The sample has roughly 1,000,000 clones; about 84% are singletons. The data originate from a study of shared clonotypes between healthy human individuals. This CDR3 region has 15 residues. From germline, CDR1 is SEHNR and CDR2 FQNEAQ (reference sequence). Trimming removed 0 bases from V and 4 bases from J, with 12 bases in between. Regarding the study as a whole: The small donor group covered limited genetic and exposure diversity.

Sequenced sample: memory CD4+ T cells from PBMCs. Documented subset: CD45RA-negative fraction. This chain uses TRBV7-9 with TRBJ2-5; the D gene is possibly TRBD2 (5 bases). The sequence was collected from a man between 18 and 35 years old in good health. Some clones in this sample may be carry-over from other donors' samples. The CDR3 sequence: CASSLARAARETQYF. CDR3 DNA: TGTGCCAGCAGCTTAGCGAGAGCGGCGAGAGAGACCCAGTACTTC.